A selection of T cell receptor beta chains follows, all from one sample in a study of beta chain features in type 1 diabetes. The assay was immunoSEQ multiplex PCR, and TCRdb's table has in-frame clones only and misses some. The table shows roughly 310,000 clones, with 8% to 13% occurring only once. Sequenced material: naive CD4+ T cells from blood. Receptors originate from a woman in her twenties or thirties in good health. The CDR3 runs from the conserved cysteine through the conserved F or W. The D gene is left open where the match is weak. The listing skips clone size in some rows; elsewhere it reads once, few, many or a size class.

d_call	v_call	j_call	clone_size	cdr3_nt	cdr3_aa
NA	TRBV11-2	TRBJ2-3	NA	TGTGCCAGCAGCTTAGTTCAGGGACTTGGGACCACAGATACGCAGTATTTT	CASSLVQGLGTTDTQYF
NA	TRBV10-3	TRBJ2-1	NA	TGTGCCATCAGTGAGTCGAGTGCCGAGCAGTTCTTC	CAISESSAEQFF
NA	TRBV27	TRBJ1-2	NA	TGTGCCAGCAGGCGGGCGACTAACTATGGCTACACCTTC	CASRRATNYGYTF
TRBD2	TRBV25-1	TRBJ2-7	NA	TGTGCCAGCAGTGATCGAGGGAGGGCCACCTACGAGCAGTACTTC	CASSDRGRATYEQYF
TRBD1	TRBV18	TRBJ2-7	few	TGTGCCAGCTCGCTCCTACCGGGACAGGGTCGGGAGCAGTACTTC	CASSLLPGQGREQYF
NA	TRBV15	TRBJ1-5	NA	TGTGCCACCAGCAGCGACAGGTTGAGCTTTAGCAATCAGCCCCAGCATTTT	CATSSDRLSFSNQPQHF
NA	TRBV7-2	TRBJ2-3	NA	TGTGCCAGCAGCCACGGACAAGACACAGATACGCAGTATTTT	CASSHGQDTDTQYF
NA	TRBV7-8	TRBJ1-1	NA	TGTGCCAGCAGCCCTCGGGAGGGGAGCACTGAAGCTTTCTTT	CASSPREGSTEAFF
NA	TRBV5-4	TRBJ2-1	NA	TGTGCCAGCAGCTTGGACGGGAACTCCTACAATGAGCAGTTCTTC	CASSLDGNSYNEQFF
NA	TRBV7-2	TRBJ2-7	NA	TGTGCCAGCAGCTTGGTCGTGGGAGAGTCGGACGAGCAGTACTTC	CASSLVVGESDEQYF
NA	TRBV19	TRBJ2-1	NA	TGTGCCAGTAGTAGACCGGGGGACCGGGCTTTCAATGAGCAGTTCTTC	CASSRPGDRAFNEQFF
TRBD2	TRBV29-1	TRBJ2-3	few	TGCAGCGTTGAACCCCCGGGAGGGCCGCCAGATACGCAGTATTTT	CSVEPPGGPPDTQYF
TRBD2	TRBV6-5	TRBJ2-1	few	TGTGCCAGCAAAGCGGGAGCCGAATACAATGAGCAGTTCTTC	CASKAGAEYNEQFF
TRBD1	TRBV6-4	TRBJ2-3	NA	TGTGCCAGCAGTTCGGGACAGGGGACAGATACGCAGTATTTT	CASSSGQGTDTQYF
TRBD1	TRBV7-9	TRBJ2-2	few	TGTGCCAGCAGCCCCCGGGACAGGGTCATCGGGGAGCTGTTTTTT	CASSPRDRVIGELFF
NA	TRBV7-6	TRBJ1-1	NA	TGTGCCAGCAGCTTATCTGGGGCTATGACTGAAGCTTTCTTT	CASSLSGAMTEAFF
NA	TRBV19	TRBJ2-7	few	TGTGCCAGTAGTATAGCAGAAAACTCCTACGAGCAGTACTTC	CASSIAENSYEQYF
TRBD1	TRBV2	TRBJ2-7	NA	TGTGCCAGCACCGAGGACAGGACCTACGAGCAGTACTTC	CASTEDRTYEQYF
NA	TRBV25-1	TRBJ1-1	few	TGTGCCAGCAGTGATTATAGGAACACTGAAGCTTTCTTT	CASSDYRNTEAFF
NA	TRBV5-4	TRBJ2-1	NA	TGTGCCAGCAGCCTACACAATGAGCAGTTCTTC	CASSLHNEQFF
NA	TRBV18	TRBJ2-7	few	TGTGCCAGCTCACCAAGATCAGCGGTGCCCTACGAGCAGTACTTC	CASSPRSAVPYEQYF
NA	TRBV2	TRBJ2-1	NA	TGTGCCAGCAGTGAAGGAGGTAGCCCATACAATGAGCAGTTCTTC	CASSEGGSPYNEQFF
TRBD2	TRBV7-2	TRBJ2-1	NA	TGTGCCAGCAGCTTAGAACGGGCGGGAGGTGTGGTTGATGAGCAGTTCTTC	CASSLERAGGVVDEQFF
NA	TRBV29-1	TRBJ2-3	NA	TGCAGCGTTGAAGGGGAGAGAACAGTAGATACGCAGTATTTT	CSVEGERTVDTQYF
TRBD2	TRBV7-6	TRBJ2-7	few	TGTGCCAGCAGCTCAGTAGCGGGAGGGATAGGCGAGCAGTACTTC	CASSSVAGGIGEQYF
TRBD2	TRBV28	TRBJ2-3	few	TGTGCCAGTTCTAGCGGGAGGTTTGGCACAGATACGCAGTATTTT	CASSSGRFGTDTQYF
NA	TRBV29-1	TRBJ2-2	few	TGCAGCGTTGAAGATCCGGGGCGGGGGCGGACCGGGGAGCTGTTTTTT	CSVEDPGRGRTGELFF
NA	TRBV25-1	TRBJ2-6	NA	TGTGCCAGCAGGGCATCTGGGGCCAACGTCCTGACTTTC	CASRASGANVLTF
TRBD2	TRBV10-3	TRBJ2-1	few	TGTGCCATCAGTTCCGGGACTAGCGGGAGTTACAATGAGCAGTTCTTC	CAISSGTSGSYNEQFF
TRBD2	TRBV7-9	TRBJ2-3	NA	TGTGCCAGCAGCTGGACTAGCGGGGACACAGATACGCAGTATTTT	CASSWTSGDTDTQYF
TRBD1	TRBV18	TRBJ1-4	NA	TGTGCCAGCTCAGGACAGGGGATTAATGAAAAACTGTTTTTT	CASSGQGINEKLFF
TRBD2	TRBV2	TRBJ2-5	NA	TGTGCCAGCAGTGAATGGGGACTAGCGGGCGAGACCCAGTACTTC	CASSEWGLAGETQYF
TRBD1	TRBV9	TRBJ1-5	few	TGTGCCAGCAGCCTGGGACAGGGGGCTCGGCAGCCCCAGCATTTT	CASSLGQGARQPQHF
NA	TRBV9	TRBJ2-3	few	TGTGCCAGCAGCGTAGCCCCTAGAGGCGCCAGCACAGATACGCAGTATTTT	CASSVAPRGASTDTQYF
TRBD1	TRBV9	TRBJ1-2	NA	TGTGCCAGCAGCGTAAACACAGACAGGGGGGCCTATGGCTACACCTTC	CASSVNTDRGAYGYTF
TRBD2	TRBV25-1	TRBJ2-2	NA	TGTGCCAGCAGTGAATTGGGCCTAGCGGTCCGTGCCGGGGAGCTGTTTTTT	CASSELGLAVRAGELFF
NA	TRBV7-6	TRBJ1-2	NA	TGTGCCAGCAGCGATAGCCTTCGGGGGGACGGCTACACCTTC	CASSDSLRGDGYTF
NA	TRBV18	TRBJ1-5	few	TGTGCCAGCTCACCATCAGGGATCGATCAGCCCCAGCATTTT	CASSPSGIDQPQHF
TRBD2	TRBV7-9	TRBJ2-7	NA	TGTGCCAGCAGCCCTTCACTAGCGGGAGCCTACGAGCAGTACTTC	CASSPSLAGAYEQYF
TRBD2	TRBV6-5	TRBJ2-1	NA	TGTGCCAGCAGTTACGTCGCTAGCGGGAGGTCCGTGCAGTTCTTC	CASSYVASGRSVQFF
TRBD1	TRBV28	TRBJ1-5	NA	TGTGCCAGCAGTGCCAGACAGGGCGAACAGCCCCAGCATTTT	CASSARQGEQPQHF
TRBD2	TRBV7-3	TRBJ2-1	few	TGTGCCAGCAGCTTACAGCGGGAGGCTTTTGGAGAGCAGTTCTTC	CASSLQREAFGEQFF
TRBD1	TRBV4-3	TRBJ1-2	few	TGCGCCAGCAGCCCTACATTGACAGGGGCTAACTATGGCTACACCTTC	CASSPTLTGANYGYTF
NA	TRBV7-9	TRBJ1-2	NA	TGTGCCAGCAGCTTACAGGATTCCTTTAACTATGGCTACACCTTC	CASSLQDSFNYGYTF
NA	TRBV14	TRBJ2-3	few	TGTGCCAGCAGCCAATCGACAGGCAATACGCAGTATTTT	CASSQSTGNTQYF